Below, one TCR beta chain is given with its context. The specificity of this receptor is unknown. No quality values exist for individual bases; no much larger clone is one base distant. The entry originates in a study of molecular identifiers for immune sequencing clone quantification (dated by TCRdb to the late 2010s). The study in broad terms: For a replicate experiment, RNA from about 20,000 or 100,000 naive CD8 T cells was divided into five aliquots, of which four were sequenced. This methods study benchmarked molecular-identifier clustering-based TCR repertoire sequencing (MIDCIRS) and TCR RNA copy counting, using CD8 T cells to do so. Beyond this particular receptor, the publication reports: Modeling gave about 3 recovered TCR RNA copies per cell versus around 9.9 by digital PCR, implying approximately 32% capture efficiency. Spiked-in Jurkat TCR RNA (10 copies' worth), which is not part of the donor repertoire, was contained in the naive libraries. When barcode sub-clustering was omitted, TCR diversity was inflated by chimeric consensus sequences, with chimeras reaching as high as 47%. Highly expanded clone sizes could be underestimated because identical TCR molecules may share a barcode. Clones above 20 RNA copies held over 98% of molecules in CMV-specific effector cells but under 1% in naive cells. A single cell's worth of spiked-in Jurkat TCR RNA was reported detectable even among around 1 million naive CD8 T cells.

Libraries of naive CD8 T cells were generated from approximately 20,000 to 1,000,000 sorted cells, with 10%, 30% or 50% of the purified RNA used. On a BD FACSAria II, naive CD8 T cells were FACS-sorted as CD8+CD4-CCR7+CD45RA+ and collected into RLT Plus buffer. To test detection sensitivity, Jurkat RNA equivalent to more than 9 TCR copies was spiked into samples of about 19,000-1,100,000 naive CD8 T cells. Enrichment of CD8 T cells was performed with RosetteSep CD8+ T Cell Enrichment Cocktail and Ficoll-Paque, after which ACK red cell lysis was carried out. Trimming removed 5 bases from V and 8 bases from J; the gene matches leave 11 bases unexplained. The CDR3, cysteine through phenylalanine, is 15 amino acids long. CDR3 DNA only is kept here, 45 bases in frame from base 1. Library prep was done by PCR. The listed sequencing device is Illumina HiSeq 4000. Bulk TCR libraries were prepared as previously described, using TCR primers listed in Table S5. Total RNA was purified with the Qiagen AllPrep DNA/RNA kit. Before analysis, reads from multiple sequencing runs of one library were combined. In the source study's methods: Reads were retained only if the reads had an exact TCR constant sequence, and the retained reads were trimmed to 150 nt and grouped according to their 12-nt molecular barcodes. Reads within each barcode group were sub-clustered using a 15% Levenshtein threshold, and quality-weighted consensus sequences were constructed for each RNA molecule. Non-functional sequences were removed, as were lower-count sequences one edit away from another. Based on fitting two negative binomial distributions, any barcode sub-cluster with under 20% of the maximum read count was discarded. The public reads were reprocessed in TCRdb via fastp at Q25 and MiXCR, keeping in-frame beta chains. Each CDR3 protein appears once, grouped with its most common genes and DNA. The V and J calls reflect TCRdb's pipeline rather than the authors' work. This sample comprises about 89,000 distinct CDR3 sequences, roughly 19% of them detected only once. Around 0.88% of the sample lies in the top ten.

Material: naive CD8+ T cells from blood, with Jurkat cell RNA spiked in. The cell subset or site label, read with the paper, signifies: FACS-sorted CD8+CD4-CCR7+CD45RA+ naive T cells. This sequence originates from a human donor in good health. Some libraries in this study had Jurkat cell RNA spiked in. Recombination connected TRBV12-3 or TRBV12-4 to TRBJ2-1; the junction holds 8 bases that match TRBD1. The CDR3 protein is CASSIDRGLMDEQFF. The nucleotides are TGTGCCAGCAGTATCGACAGGGGATTAATGGATGAGCAGTTCTTC.